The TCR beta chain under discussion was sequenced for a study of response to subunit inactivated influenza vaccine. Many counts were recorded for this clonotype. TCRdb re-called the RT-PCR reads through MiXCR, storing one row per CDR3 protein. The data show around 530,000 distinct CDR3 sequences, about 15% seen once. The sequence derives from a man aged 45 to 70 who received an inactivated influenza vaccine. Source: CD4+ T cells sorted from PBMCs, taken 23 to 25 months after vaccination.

CDR3 sequence reads: CASSLGQDLNYGYTF. The CDR3 nucleotides are TGCGCCAGCAGCTTGGGACAGGACCTTAACTATGGCTACACCTTC. The rearrangement joins TRBV5-1 to TRBJ1-2; maybe TRBD1 (6 bases). The V gene's germline CDR1 is SGHRS and CDR2 YFSETQ. The CDR3 sequence is 15 residues long. V was trimmed by 0 bases and J by 1 base, leaving 10 bases between them. Full variable domain (rest looked up from reference TRBV5-1 and TRBJ1-2): KAGVTQTPRYLIKTRGQQVTLSCSPISGHRSVSWYQQTPGQGLQFLFEYFSETQRNKGNFPGRFSGRQFSNSRSEMNVSTLELGDSALYLCASSLGQDLNYGYTFGSGTRLTVV.